What follows describes a single TCR beta chain. These data come from a study of CD8 T cells in ankylosing spondylitis. A single record per CDR3 protein comes from TCRdb applying MiXCR to the 5' RACE reads. The sample lists hundreds of thousands of distinct CDR3 sequences, approximately 20% occurring once. V shed 3 bases, J shed 7 bases, and the junction held 8 bases outside the gene matches. The CDR3 is made up of 15 amino acids. The germline CDR1 and CDR2 sequences are DFQATT and SNEGSKA (reference sequence). Sequencing was done on a sample of blood, either unsorted or a sorted T cell fraction (not recorded which). This sequence joins TRBV20-1 and TRBJ1-6; 8 bases align to TRBD1. The receptor was derived from a male donor with ankylosing spondylitis or in good health (not recorded which). Here the CDR3 DNA reads TGCAGTGCTAGGACAGGGGCGATGGAGAATTCACCCCTCCACTTT. Translating it yields CSARTGAMENSPLHF.